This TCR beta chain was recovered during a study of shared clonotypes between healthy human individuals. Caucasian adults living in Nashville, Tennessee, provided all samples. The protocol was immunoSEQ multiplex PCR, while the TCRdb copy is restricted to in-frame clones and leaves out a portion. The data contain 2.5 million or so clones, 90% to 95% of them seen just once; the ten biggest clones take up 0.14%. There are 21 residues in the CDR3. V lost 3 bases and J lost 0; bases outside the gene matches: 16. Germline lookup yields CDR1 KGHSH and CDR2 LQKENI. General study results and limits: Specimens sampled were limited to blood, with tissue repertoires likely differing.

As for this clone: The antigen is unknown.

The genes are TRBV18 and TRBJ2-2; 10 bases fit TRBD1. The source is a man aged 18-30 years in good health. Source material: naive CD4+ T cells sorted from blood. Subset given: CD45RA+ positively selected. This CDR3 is CASSPITGTGARPSNTGELFF. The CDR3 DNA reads TGTGCCAGCTCACCTATTACCGGGACAGGGGCCCGGCCATCGAACACCGGGGAGCTGTTTTTT.